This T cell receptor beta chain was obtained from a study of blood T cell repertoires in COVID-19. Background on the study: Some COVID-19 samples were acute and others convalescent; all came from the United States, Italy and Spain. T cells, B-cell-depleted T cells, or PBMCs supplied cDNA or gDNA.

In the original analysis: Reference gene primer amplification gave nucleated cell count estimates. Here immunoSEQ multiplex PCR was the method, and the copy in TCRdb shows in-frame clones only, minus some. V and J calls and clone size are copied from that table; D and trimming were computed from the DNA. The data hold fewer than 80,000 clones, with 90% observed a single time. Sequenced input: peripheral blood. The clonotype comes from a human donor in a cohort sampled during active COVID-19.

The CDR3 reads CASSRADTQYF. The CDR3 nucleotides read TGCGCCAGCAGCCGCGCAGATACGCAGTATTTT. The V and J genes are TRBV5-1 and TRBJ2-3; D gene ambiguous. The germline V and J ends were trimmed by 4 bases and 4 bases, with 4 bases remaining between them. The CDR3 runs 11 residues. Germline values: CDR1 SGHRS, CDR2 YFSETQ.